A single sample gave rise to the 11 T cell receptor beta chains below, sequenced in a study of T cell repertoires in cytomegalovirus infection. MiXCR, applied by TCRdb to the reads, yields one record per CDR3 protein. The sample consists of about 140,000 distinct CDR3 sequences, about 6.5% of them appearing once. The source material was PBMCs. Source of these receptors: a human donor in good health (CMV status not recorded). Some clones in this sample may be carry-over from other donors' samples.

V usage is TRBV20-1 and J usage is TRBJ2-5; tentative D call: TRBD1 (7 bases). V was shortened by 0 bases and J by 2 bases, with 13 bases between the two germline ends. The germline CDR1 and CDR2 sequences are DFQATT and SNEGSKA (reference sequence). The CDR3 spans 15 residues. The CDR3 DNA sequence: TGCAGTGCTAGAGAGGAGGGGGCGCGACAAGAGACCCAGTACTTC. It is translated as CSAREEGARQETQYF.

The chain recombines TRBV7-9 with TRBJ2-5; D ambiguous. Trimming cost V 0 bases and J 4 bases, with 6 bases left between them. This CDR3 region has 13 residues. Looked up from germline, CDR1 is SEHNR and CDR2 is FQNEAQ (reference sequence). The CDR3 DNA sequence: TGTGCCAGCAGCTTAGCCGGGCTAGAGACCCAGTACTTC. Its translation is CASSLAGLETQYF.

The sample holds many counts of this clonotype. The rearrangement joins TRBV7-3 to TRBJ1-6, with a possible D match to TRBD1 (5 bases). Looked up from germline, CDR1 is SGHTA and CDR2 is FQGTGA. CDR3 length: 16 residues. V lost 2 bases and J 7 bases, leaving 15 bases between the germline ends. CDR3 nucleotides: TGTGCCAGCAGCTTAGTGGGGGACCCTTCAAATTCACCCCTCCACTTT. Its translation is CASSLVGDPSNSPLHF.

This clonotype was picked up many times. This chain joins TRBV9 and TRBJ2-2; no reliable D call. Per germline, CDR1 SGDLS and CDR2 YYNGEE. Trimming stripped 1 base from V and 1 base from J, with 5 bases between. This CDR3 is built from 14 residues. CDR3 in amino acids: CASSVWVNTGELFF. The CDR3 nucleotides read TGTGCCAGCAGCGTATGGGTGAACACCGGGGAGCTGTTTTTT.

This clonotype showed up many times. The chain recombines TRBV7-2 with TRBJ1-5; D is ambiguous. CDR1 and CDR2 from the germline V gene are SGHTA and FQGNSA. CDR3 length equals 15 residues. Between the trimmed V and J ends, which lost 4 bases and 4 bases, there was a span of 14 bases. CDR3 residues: CASSSQASLNQPQHF. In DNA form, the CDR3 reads TGTGCCAGCAGCTCCCAGGCGTCGCTGAATCAGCCCCAGCATTTT.

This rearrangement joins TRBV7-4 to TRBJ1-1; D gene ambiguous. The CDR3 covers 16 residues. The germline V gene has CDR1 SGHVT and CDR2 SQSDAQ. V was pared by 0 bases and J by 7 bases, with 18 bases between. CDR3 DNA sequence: TGTGCCAGCAGCTTAGCCCGGGGATTTAATGAGGGTGAAGCTTTCTTT. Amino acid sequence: CASSLARGFNEGEAFF.

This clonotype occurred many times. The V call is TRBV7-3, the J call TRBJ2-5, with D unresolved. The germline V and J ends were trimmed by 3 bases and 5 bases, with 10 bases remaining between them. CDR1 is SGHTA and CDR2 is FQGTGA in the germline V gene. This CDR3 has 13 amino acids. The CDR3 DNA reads TGTGCCAGCAGCTTTACAAACCGGGAGACCCAGTACTTC. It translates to CASSFTNRETQYF.

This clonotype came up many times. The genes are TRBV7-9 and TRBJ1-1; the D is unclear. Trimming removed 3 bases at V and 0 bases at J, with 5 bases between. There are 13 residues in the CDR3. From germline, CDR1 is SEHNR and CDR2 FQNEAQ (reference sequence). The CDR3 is CASSFWMNTEAFF. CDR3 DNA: TGTGCCAGCAGCTTCTGGATGAACACTGAAGCTTTCTTT. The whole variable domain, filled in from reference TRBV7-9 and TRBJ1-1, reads DTGVSQNPRHKITKRGQNVTFRCDPISEHNRLYWYRQTLGQGPEFLTYFQNEAQLEKSRLLSDRFSAERPKGSFSTLEIQRTEQGDSAMYLCASSFWMNTEAFFGQGTRLTVV.

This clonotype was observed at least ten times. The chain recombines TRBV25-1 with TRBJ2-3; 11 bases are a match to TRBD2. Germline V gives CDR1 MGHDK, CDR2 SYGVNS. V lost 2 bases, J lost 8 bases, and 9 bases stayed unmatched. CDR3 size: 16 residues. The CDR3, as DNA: TGTGCCAGCAGTGAAGGACCCGGGACTAGCGGTCGTACGCAGTATTTT. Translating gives CASSEGPGTSGRTQYF.

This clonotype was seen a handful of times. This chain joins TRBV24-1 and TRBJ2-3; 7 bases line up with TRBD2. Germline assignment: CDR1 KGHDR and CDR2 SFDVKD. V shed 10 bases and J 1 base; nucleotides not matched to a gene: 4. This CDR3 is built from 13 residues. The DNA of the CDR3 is TGTGCCACGGGTCGGGAGGGCACAGATACGCAGTATTTT. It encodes CATGREGTDTQYF.

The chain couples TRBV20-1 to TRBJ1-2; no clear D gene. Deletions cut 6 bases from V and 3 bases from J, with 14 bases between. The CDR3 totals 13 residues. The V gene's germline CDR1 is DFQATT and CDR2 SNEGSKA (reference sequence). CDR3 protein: CSALGQVDYGYTF. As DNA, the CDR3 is TGCAGTGCCCTGGGTCAGGTCGACTATGGCTACACCTTC.